The T cell receptor (beta chain) under discussion was sequenced for a study of control samples from healthy donors and cancer patients. The repertoire was sequenced with immunoSEQ multiplex PCR; TCRdb's copy has only in-frame clones and lacks some. The profile shows roughly 80,000 clones, roughly 91% of them singletons. Germline V gene lookup returns CDR1 LGHNA and CDR2 YNFKEQ. The CDR3 loop spans 14 amino acids. V was clipped by 0 bases and J by 3 bases, with 8 bases between them. The V call is TRBV4-2, the J call TRBJ1-1, with a tentative D call TRBD1 (6 bases). What was sequenced was blood. The TCR comes from a man aged 50-60 years in good health. CDR3 residues: CASSQEEGDTEAFF. As DNA, the CDR3 is TGTGCCAGCAGCCAAGAAGAGGGGGACACTGAAGCTTTCTTT.